Presented here are 20 T cell receptor beta chains from one specimen sequenced in a study of blood T cell repertoires in COVID-19. Profiling relied on immunoSEQ multiplex PCR, and the TCRdb table lists in-frame clones only, not all of them. The sample carries roughly 200,000 clones, around 81% recorded once. Specimen: peripheral blood. The source of these receptors is a woman aged 70-85 years with acute or convalescent COVID-19.

The CDR3 DNA reads TGTGCCAGCAGTGCATCAATTCTACTTGAGAATGAAAAACTGTTTTTT. This translates into CASSASILLENEKLFF. This chain links TRBV6-1 with TRBJ1-4; no firm D call. Germline-derived CDR1 and CDR2 are MNHNS and SASEGT. The V end was cut by 4 bases, the J end by 5 bases, with 17 bases between. There are 16 residues in the CDR3.

Details on this clone: The sample contains more than one DNA sequence encoding this CDR3. This chain joins TRBV5-1 and TRBJ2-6, with D possibly TRBD1 on 6 matching bases. The CDR3 totals 15 residues. Between the trimmed V and J ends, which lost 0 bases and 4 bases, there was a span of 8 bases. Germline values: CDR1 SGHRS, CDR2 YFSETQ. This chain's CDR3 is CASSLEGQGANVLTF. As DNA, the CDR3 is TGCGCCAGCAGCTTGGAAGGACAGGGGGCCAACGTCCTGACTTTC.

The chain has TRBV18 and TRBJ2-4, with TRBD1 matching 7 bases. Germline V lookup: CDR1 KGHSH, CDR2 LQKENI. This CDR3 spans 15 amino acids. V lost 3 bases and J lost 7; bases outside the gene matches: 9. The DNA for the CDR3 is TGTGCCAGCTCACCCGGGACAGACGGAAAGAACATTCAGTACTTC. This sequence encodes CASSPGTDGKNIQYF.

CDR3 sequence: CASSLGGGAGDTEAFF. In DNA, the CDR3 is TGTGCCAGCAGCTTGGGTGGGGGCGCGGGTGACACTGAAGCTTTCTTT. The chain has TRBV5-5 and TRBJ1-1, with D perhaps matching TRBD1 (6 bases). V lost 0 bases and J lost 3, with 15 bases in between. Germline CDR1 and CDR2: SGHKS and YYEKEE (reference sequence). CDR3 length: 16 residues. The full variable domain, its missing parts supplied by reference TRBV5-5 and TRBJ1-1, is DAGVTQSPTHLIKTRGQQVTLRCSPISGHKSVSWYQQVLGQGPQFIFQYYEKEERGRGNFPDRFSARQFPNYSSELNVNALLLGDSALYLCASSLGGGAGDTEAFFGQGTRLTVV.

The chain carries TRBV21-1 and TRBJ2-3; the D call of TRBD2 is as the table states it, not checked on the DNA. TRBV21-1 is a pseudogene locus. The CDR3 runs 15 residues. CDR3 sequence: CASSKVDSSTDTQYF. As DNA, the CDR3 is TGTGCCAGCAGCAAAGTTGATAGTAGCACAGATACGCAGTATTTT.

The rearrangement uses TRBV28 and TRBJ2-2; 9 nucleotides match TRBD1. CDR3 size: 21 residues. The trim removed 3 bases at V and 3 bases at J, leaving 20 bases unmatched. Germline V CDR1 and CDR2: MDHEN, SYDVKM. The CDR3 protein is CASSLTTQNSRDRVDTGELFF. The CDR3, as DNA: TGTGCCAGCAGTTTGACCACTCAAAACTCCCGGGACAGGGTGGACACCGGGGAGCTGTTTTTT.

This clone was detected only once. The gene calls are TRBV28 and TRBJ1-2, with TRBD1 identical over 7 bases. The ends lost 6 bases at V and 2 bases at J; junction bases unmatched: 9. The CDR3 length is 15 residues. CDR1 is MDHEN and CDR2 is SYDVKM in the germline V gene. This CDR3 reads CASRRTGVFNYGYTF. The CDR3 DNA reads as TGTGCCAGCAGGCGAACAGGGGTTTTCAACTATGGCTACACCTTC.

This sequence joins TRBV7-9 and TRBJ2-7, with D possibly TRBD2 on 6 matching bases. CDR1 is SEHNR, CDR2 FQNEAQ, per germline (reference sequence). Trimming removed 0 bases at V and 0 bases at J, with 9 bases between. This CDR3 spans 15 amino acids. The CDR3 DNA reads TGTGCCAGCAGCTTAGCTGTGGGGGGCTCCTACGAGCAGTACTTC. Its protein is CASSLAVGGSYEQYF.

The chain joins TRBV5-1 to TRBJ2-5; 8 bases align to TRBD2. CDR1 is SGHRS and CDR2 is YFSETQ in the germline V gene. The CDR3 runs 12 residues. V dropped 8 bases and J dropped 4; count of bases not matched to a gene: 4. In DNA, the CDR3 is TGCGCCAGTGGAGCGGGAGCAGAGACCCAGTACTTC. Its translation: CASGAGAETQYF. Full variable domain (remainder filled in from reference TRBV5-1 and TRBJ2-5): KAGVTQTPRYLIKTRGQQVTLSCSPISGHRSVSWYQQTPGQGLQFLFEYFSETQRNKGNFPGRFSGRQFSNSRSEMNVSTLELGDSALYLCASGAGAETQYFGPGTRLLVL.

This rearrangement joins TRBV10-3 to TRBJ2-5; D is unclear. V was trimmed by 5 bases and J by 5 bases, leaving 9 bases between them. CDR1 is ENHRY and CDR2 is SYGVKD in the germline V gene. The CDR3 loop spans 12 amino acids. The CDR3 bases are TGTGCCATCAGTAAGGAGTCGGAGACCCAGTACTTC. Protein product: CAISKESETQYF.

The J gene is TRBJ2-7, the V gene TRBV19; 11 bases are a match to TRBD1. V lost 7 bases and J lost 5; bases outside the gene matches: 7. CDR3 size: 14 residues. CDR1 LNHDA and CDR2 SQIVND come from the germline V gene (reference sequence). The CDR3 DNA reads TGTGCCAGTACCCCGGGACAGGGGGGGAACGAGCAGTACTTC. Translating it yields CASTPGQGGNEQYF.

This sequence joins TRBV19 and TRBJ2-3, with 13 bases that match TRBD2. Unmatched junction bases numbered 7, after V lost 3 bases and J lost 7 bases. The CDR3 contains 16 residues. In germline, CDR1 is LNHDA, CDR2 SQIVND (reference sequence). CDR3 sequence reads: CASSIPGLAGLNTQYF. For the CDR3, the DNA is TGTGCCAGTAGTATCCCGGGACTAGCGGGGCTAAATACGCAGTATTTT.

The chain is built from TRBV7-9 and TRBJ1-4, with TRBD1 matching over 8 bases. Germline assignment: CDR1 SEHNR and CDR2 FQNEAQ (reference sequence). The CDR3 is 14 residues long. The V segment lost 4 bases and the J segment 8 bases; nucleotides outside the gene matches: 6. DNA of the CDR3: TGTGCCAGCAGCTATTCAGGGGGCCAAGAAAAACTGTTTTTT. Protein: CASSYSGGQEKLFF.

The rearrangement joins TRBV28 to TRBJ2-7; D is unclear. There are 13 residues in the CDR3. CDR1 is MDHEN and CDR2 is SYDVKM in the germline V gene. Trimming stripped 5 bases from V and 4 bases from J, with 12 bases between. The CDR3 DNA reads as TGTGCCAGCAGTCCTTATTATGTTTACGAGCAGTACTTC. Translated: CASSPYYVYEQYF.

This chain links TRBV11-2 with TRBJ2-5; D is possibly TRBD2 (7 bases). The germline gives CDR1 SGHAT, CDR2 FQNNGV. The CDR3 is made up of 15 amino acids. The V end was cut by 0 bases, the J end by 5 bases, with 13 bases between. CDR3 sequence: CASSLDYEGGETQYF. CDR3 DNA sequence: TGTGCCAGCAGCTTAGATTATGAGGGGGGGGAGACCCAGTACTTC.

The rearrangement links TRBV5-6 to TRBJ2-7; TRBD2 agrees at 7 bases. The CDR3 runs to 14 residues. The germline V gene has CDR1 SGHDT and CDR2 YYEEEE. J was trimmed by 6 bases and V by 4 bases; bases with no gene match: 10. The CDR3 spells CASSRDGTNIEQYF. In nucleotides, the CDR3 is TGTGCCAGCAGCCGGGACGGGACTAACATCGAGCAGTACTTC.

This clone was observed a handful of times. The chain uses TRBV29-1 and TRBJ2-1; D gene ambiguous. The CDR3 loop spans 13 amino acids. Per the germline V gene, CDR1 is SQVTM and CDR2 is ANQGSEA. Trimming shortened V by 0 bases and J by 4 bases, and 7 bases separated the two germline ends. The CDR3 is CSVEDGRYNEQFF. The CDR3 DNA reads TGCAGCGTTGAAGATGGCAGATACAATGAGCAGTTCTTC.

The chain recombines TRBV28 with TRBJ2-7; D is ambiguous. The CDR3 length is 12 residues. With 0 bases removed from V and 6 bases from J, the gap between germline ends came to 6 bases. Looked up from germline, CDR1 is MDHEN and CDR2 is SYDVKM. The CDR3 DNA is TGTGCCAGCAGTTTATGGATTAGCGAGCAGTACTTC. This translates into CASSLWISEQYF.

This chain joins TRBV27 and TRBJ2-1; possibly TRBD2 for D (5 bases). This CDR3 is built from 15 residues. Germline assignment: CDR1 MNHEY and CDR2 SMNVEV (reference sequence). V lost 2 bases, J lost 0 bases, and 8 bases lay in between. CDR3 in DNA: TGTGCCAGCAGTTTAGGAGGCCCCTCCTACAATGAGCAGTTCTTC. Protein sequence: CASSLGGPSYNEQFF.

The CDR3 sequence is CASSSVGGRSYNEQFF. DNA for the CDR3: TGTGCCAGCAGTTCCGTGGGCGGGAGGTCCTACAATGAGCAGTTCTTC. The gene calls are TRBV28 and TRBJ2-1, with 8 positions matching TRBD2. The V and J ends lost 4 bases and 1 base, in that order; junction bases with no gene match: 6. This CDR3 is built from 16 residues. In germline, CDR1 is MDHEN, CDR2 SYDVKM.